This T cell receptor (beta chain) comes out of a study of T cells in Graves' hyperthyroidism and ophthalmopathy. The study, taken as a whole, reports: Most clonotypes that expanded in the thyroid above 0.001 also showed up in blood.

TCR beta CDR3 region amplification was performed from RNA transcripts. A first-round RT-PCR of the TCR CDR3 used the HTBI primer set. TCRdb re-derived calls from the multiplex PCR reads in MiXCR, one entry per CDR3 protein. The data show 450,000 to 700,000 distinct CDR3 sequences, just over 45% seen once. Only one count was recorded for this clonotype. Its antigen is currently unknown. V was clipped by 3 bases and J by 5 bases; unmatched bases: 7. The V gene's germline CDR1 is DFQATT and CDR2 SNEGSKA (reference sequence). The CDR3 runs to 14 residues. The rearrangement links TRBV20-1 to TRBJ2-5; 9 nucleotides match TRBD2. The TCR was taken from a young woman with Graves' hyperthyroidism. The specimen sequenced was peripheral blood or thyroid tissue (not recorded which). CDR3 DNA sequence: TGCAGTGCTAGCGGGCTAGCGGGATTGGAGACCCAGTACTTC. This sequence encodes CSASGLAGLETQYF.